The T cell receptor (beta chain) described here comes from a study of blood T cell repertoires in COVID-19. Overall study: Acute-phase and convalescent COVID-19 samples originated in the United States, Italy and Spain.

Under the authors' procedure: Estimates of nucleated cell counts were drawn from the amplification of reference gene primers. Sequencing was performed with immunoSEQ multiplex PCR; in TCRdb, only in-frame clones are kept and a portion is missing. V, J and clone size derive from that table, while D and trimming were established from the DNA sequence. The sample consists of about 75,000 clones, more than 75% of them appearing once. There are 17 residues in the CDR3. Unmatched junction bases numbered 5, after V lost 4 bases and J lost 3 bases. The germline gives CDR1 LGHDT, CDR2 YNNKEL (reference sequence).

This sequence originates from a human donor in a cohort sampled during active COVID-19. The rearrangement uses TRBV3-1 (or the pseudogene TRBV3-2) and TRBJ2-3, with TRBD2 matching 15 bases. What was sequenced was peripheral blood. This CDR3 is CASSRTSGGVGTDTQYF. In DNA, the CDR3 is TGTGCCAGCAGCCGGACTAGCGGGGGGGTCGGGACAGATACGCAGTATTTT.